These 11 T cell receptor beta chains came from one sample sequenced in a study of beta chain features in type 1 diabetes. As every portion of the isolated RNA was reverse transcribed, the sequencing read expressed TCRB transcripts. Method: immunoSEQ multiplex PCR; TCRdb's copy keeps in-frame clones and lacks some. The repertoire holds some 220,000 clones, with around 9.9% as singletons. The sample comprised central memory CD4+ T cells from blood. The source of these receptors is a man between 18 and 29 years old in good health.

The chain employs TRBV7-2 and TRBJ2-5; TRBD1 might be the D (5 bases). The V and J ends lost 2 bases and 2 bases respectively, with 12 bases between them. The CDR3 is 15 residues long. Germline V lookup: CDR1 SGHTA, CDR2 FQGNSA. CDR3: CASSLTGQPQETQYF. CDR3 DNA sequence: TGTGCCAGCAGCTTAACCGGACAACCGCAAGAGACCCAGTACTTC.

In regard to this clone: Germline is not matched at one junction end, which may reflect a read error. The chain recombines TRBV11-2 with TRBJ2-4; the D is unclear. CDR1 SGHAT and CDR2 FQNNGV come from the germline V gene. The CDR3 loop spans 16 amino acids. Here the CDR3 reads CASSQGQRAPRNIQYF. The CDR3 DNA follows: TGCGCCAGCAGCCAAGGTCAAAGGGCCCCTAGAAACATTCAGTACTTC.

The gene calls are TRBV29-1 and TRBJ2-3; 10 bases are a match to TRBD2. The germline gives CDR1 SQVTM, CDR2 ANQGSEA. V lost 7 bases, J lost 4 bases, and 8 bases stayed unmatched. This CDR3 comprises 14 residues. The DNA for the CDR3 is TGCAGCGCCGCTAGCGGGAGCGTATCAGATACGCAGTATTTT. This sequence encodes CSAASGSVSDTQYF.

The chain links TRBV5-1 to TRBJ2-2, with a weak D call TRBD1 (6 bases). From germline, CDR1 is SGHRS and CDR2 YFSETQ. This CDR3 contains 14 residues. Trimming left V 4 bases short and J 2 bases short, with 9 bases between. The CDR3 loop is CASSPDSNTGELFF. DNA for the CDR3: TGCGCCAGCAGCCCGGACAGTAACACCGGGGAGCTGTTTTTT.

There are a few counts of this clone. The rearrangement uses TRBV6-1 and TRBJ2-5; 8 bases are shared with TRBD1. The CDR3 runs to 14 residues. The germline CDR1 and CDR2 sequences are MNHNS and SASEGT. V was clipped by 11 bases and J by 4 bases; unmatched bases: 12. The CDR3 loop reads CAADRVSTGETQYF. CDR3 coding DNA: TGTGCCGCGGACAGGGTATCGACGGGAGAGACCCAGTACTTC.

This clone was counted many times. The chain combines TRBV9 with TRBJ2-1, with D possibly TRBD1 on 6 matching bases. Between the trimmed V and J ends, which lost 2 bases and 7 bases, there was a span of 10 bases. This CDR3 is built from 13 residues. The V gene's germline CDR1 is SGDLS and CDR2 YYNGEE. CDR3 residues: CASSVQRGNEQFF. The CDR3 bases are TGTGCCAGCAGCGTCCAAAGGGGGAATGAGCAGTTCTTC.

V and J are TRBV29-1 and TRBJ2-3; D is possibly TRBD1 or TRBD2 (6 bases each). This CDR3 is 14 amino acids long. Looked up from germline, CDR1 is SQVTM and CDR2 is ANQGSEA. The V gene lost 6 bases and the J gene lost 5 bases, with 18 bases spanning the gap. This CDR3 reads CSVERGDVIDTQYF. DNA of the CDR3: TGCAGCGTCGAAAGGGGGGATGTTATAGATACGCAGTATTTT.

The chain links TRBV10-1 to TRBJ2-3; tentatively, D is TRBD1 or TRBD2 (5 bases each). Germline V gives CDR1 WNHNN, CDR2 SYGVQD (reference sequence). The V gene lost 2 bases and the J gene lost 1 base, with 10 bases spanning the gap. The CDR3 spans 15 residues. DNA of the CDR3: TGCGCCAGCAGTGAGACCGGGGCTGGCACAGATACGCAGTATTTT. This gives the protein CASSETGAGTDTQYF.

This clone was observed at least ten times. The chain couples TRBV28 to TRBJ2-5; possibly TRBD2 for D (5 bases). In germline, CDR1 is MDHEN, CDR2 SYDVKM. CDR3 length: 12 residues. V lost 3 bases, J lost 6 bases, and 8 bases lay in between. CDR3 region: CASSFLAKTQYF. The CDR3 DNA reads TGTGCCAGCAGTTTTCTAGCTAAGACCCAGTACTTC.

The chain joins TRBV11-3 to TRBJ2-3; no clear D. V lost 8 bases to trimming and J lost 0 bases, with 9 bases between them. The CDR3 is 13 residues long. Germline assignment: CDR1 SGHNT and CDR2 YENEEA. CDR3: CASAIVSTDTQYF. CDR3 sequence (DNA): TGTGCCAGCGCGATCGTTAGCACAGATACGCAGTATTTT.

V usage is TRBV30 and J usage is TRBJ2-3; TRBD2 matches 7 bases. V was pared by 0 bases and J by 3 bases, with 3 bases of the junction left unmatched. The germline V gene has CDR1 GTSNPN and CDR2 SVGIG (reference sequence). The CDR3 is 14 amino acids. CDR3 nucleotides: TGTGCCTGGAGTGTTCTAGCGGCGACAGATACGCAGTATTTT. As protein: CAWSVLAATDTQYF.